This T cell receptor (beta chain) was identified in a study of Ad26.COV2.S vaccination and SARS-CoV-2 variants (dated by TCRdb to 2020 to 2023). Notes on the research overall: Vaccine-arm donors came from COV1001, a multicentre, randomized, double-blind, placebo-controlled phase I-IIa trial of Ad26.COV2.S in healthy adults. TCRbeta repertoire sequencing served as the tool for gauging how specific and how broad the SARS-CoV-2-reactive T cell receptors were following Ad26.COV2.S vaccination. Participants in the trial were split at random into five groups of five each, receiving low-dose or high-dose Ad26.COV2.S once or twice, or else placebo on both occasions. Ad26.COV2.S was administered intramuscularly at a dose of 5x10^10 or 1x10^11 viral particles, either as one shot or as two shots given 56 days apart. The TCR-sequenced set comprised about 30 samples: roughly 19 Ad26.COV2.S vaccine recipients, 5 placebo recipients and 8 SARS-CoV-2 convalescent individuals. Blinding of investigators to trial group allocation was maintained during experiments and outcome assessment. The paper's findings and limits, for the study overall: Compared with placebo recipients, Ad26.COV2.S recipients showed higher spike-specific TCR breadth (P = 0.0014). After vaccination, substantial breadth of spike-specific CD8+ and CD4+ T cell responses was reported. Comparing responses between vaccine doses or regimens was not something the study was powered to do. It was noted by the authors that total T cell responses may have been underestimated by the TCR breadth and depth analyses. Comparable non-spike TCR breadth was observed between vaccine and placebo recipients, consistent with only spike being contained in the vaccine.

The meaning of the sample's treatment or condition label: 15 to 20 received Ad26.COV2.S at low or high dose, single or two shots; a few received placebo; per-sample allocation not given. For vaccine and placebo recipients, repertoires were sequenced using samples collected on day 63 after the first injection. In Cohort 1b, about two dozen adults aged 18-55 years were enrolled at a single site in Boston, USA, between 29 July and 7 August 2020. Ad26.COV2.S was a replication-incompetent adenovirus type 26 vector expressing a prefusion-stabilized SARS-CoV-2 spike protein from the original Wuhan strain. A word on this clone: Its antigen remains unidentified. Per-base quality was not reported, and no clone a single base away is much larger than it.

CDR1 and CDR2 were assigned from the germline V gene as SGHDN and FVKESK. V loses 2 bases of germline sequence and J loses 4 bases, and the interval between the two ends is 18 bases. The CDR3 measures 16 amino acids from cysteine to phenylalanine. The kept DNA is CDR3 alone, 48 bases in frame from the first base. TCRbeta CDR3 regions were sequenced with the immunoSEQ Assay. After extraction, genomic DNA underwent amplification by bias-controlled multiplex PCR, followed by high-throughput sequencing. The study's processing was this. To quantify the absolute abundance of every unique TCRbeta CDR3 region, sequences were collapsed and filtered. T cell fraction was estimated by normalizing TCRbeta template counts to usable DNA, with usable DNA measured through amplification of reference genes found in all nucleated cells. Repertoire TCRs were annotated as SARS-CoV-2-specific by exact matching of V gene, CDR3 amino acid sequence and J gene to a known reactive TCR set. The reference SARS-CoV-2 TCR set came from MIRA and was filtered for enrichment in COVID-19-positive ImmuneCODE repertoires, removing public or cross-reactive TCRs. Based on the MIRA antigens, annotated TCRs were further analysed at the level of specific ORF or position within ORF. Breadth was defined as the number of annotated unique rearrangements divided by the total number of unique productive rearrangements, and depth was defined as the summed frequency of the annotated unique rearrangements. Two-sided Wilcoxon rank-sum tests were used to compare TCR breadth between groups. Drawn from immuneACCESS, this table holds only the in-frame rearrangements with V and J called that TCRdb kept. Clones are partly lost; checked studies trace under half to an unresolved V gene and leave the rest unexplained. Clonal size and the V and J genes are those of that table, whereas D and trimming came from the DNA. Present in this sample are more than 300,000 clones, 70% to 90% of which were seen just once. The ten biggest clones cover approximately 2% of the sample.

This chain joins TRBV14 to TRBJ2-7; a weak D assignment points to TRBD1 (6 bases agree). Specimen: peripheral blood, collected in a trial of Ad26.COV2.S vaccine versus placebo. The TCR originated in a person between 18 and 60 years old who received the Ad26.COV2.S COVID-19 vaccine or a placebo. Here the CDR3 is given as CASSQTAGTSVYEQYF. The DNA sequence is TGTGCCAGCAGCCAAACGGCCGGGACATCCGTTTACGAGCAGTACTTC. Extended through the reference TRBV14 and TRBJ2-7 proteins, this CDR3 yields the full variable domain: EAGVTQFPSHSVIEKGQTVTLRCDPISGHDNLYWYRRVMGKEIKFLLHFVKESKQDESGMPNNRFLAERTGGTYSTLKVQPAELEDSGVYFCASSQTAGTSVYEQYFGPGTRLTVT.